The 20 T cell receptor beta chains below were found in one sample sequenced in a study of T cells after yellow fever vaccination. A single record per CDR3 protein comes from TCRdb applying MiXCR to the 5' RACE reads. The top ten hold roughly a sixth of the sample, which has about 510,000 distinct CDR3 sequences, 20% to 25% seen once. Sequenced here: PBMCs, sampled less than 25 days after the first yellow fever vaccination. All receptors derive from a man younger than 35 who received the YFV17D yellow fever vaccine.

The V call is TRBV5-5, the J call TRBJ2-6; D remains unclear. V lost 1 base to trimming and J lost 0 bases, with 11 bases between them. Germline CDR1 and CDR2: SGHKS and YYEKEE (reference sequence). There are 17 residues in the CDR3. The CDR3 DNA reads TGTGCCAGCAGCTTGACTGCAGCGAGCTCTGGGGCCAACGTCCTGACTTTC. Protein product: CASSLTAASSGANVLTF.

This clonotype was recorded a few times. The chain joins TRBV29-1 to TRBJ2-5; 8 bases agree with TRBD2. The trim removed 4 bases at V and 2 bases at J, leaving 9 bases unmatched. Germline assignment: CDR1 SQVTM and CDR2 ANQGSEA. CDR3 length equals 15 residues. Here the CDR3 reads CSVAVAGGYQETQYF. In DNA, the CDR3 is TGCAGCGTTGCGGTGGCGGGGGGATATCAAGAGACCCAGTACTTC.

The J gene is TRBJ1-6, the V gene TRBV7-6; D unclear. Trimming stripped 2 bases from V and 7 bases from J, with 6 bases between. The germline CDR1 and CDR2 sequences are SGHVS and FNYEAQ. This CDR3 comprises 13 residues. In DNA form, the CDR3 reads TGTGCCAGCAGCTTATCGCCCAATTCACCCCTCCACTTT. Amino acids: CASSLSPNSPLHF.

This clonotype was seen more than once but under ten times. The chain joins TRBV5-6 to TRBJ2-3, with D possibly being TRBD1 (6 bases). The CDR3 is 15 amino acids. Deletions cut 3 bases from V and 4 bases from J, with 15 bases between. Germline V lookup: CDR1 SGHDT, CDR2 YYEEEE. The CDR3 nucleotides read TGTGCCAGCAGCTGGGACATCGGGGTTGCAGATACGCAGTATTTT. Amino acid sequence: CASSWDIGVADTQYF.

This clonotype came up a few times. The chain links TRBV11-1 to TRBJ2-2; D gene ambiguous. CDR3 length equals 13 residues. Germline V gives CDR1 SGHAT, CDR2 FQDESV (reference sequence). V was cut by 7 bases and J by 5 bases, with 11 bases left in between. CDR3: CASTSVNTGELFF. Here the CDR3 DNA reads TGTGCCAGCACCAGCGTCAATACCGGGGAGCTGTTTTTT.

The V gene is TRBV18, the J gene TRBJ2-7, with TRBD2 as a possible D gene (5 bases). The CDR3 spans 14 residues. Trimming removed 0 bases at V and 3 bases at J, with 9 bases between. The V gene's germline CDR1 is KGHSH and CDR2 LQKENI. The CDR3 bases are TGTGCCAGCTCACCACCATCCGGGGTCTACGAGCAGTACTTC. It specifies CASSPPSGVYEQYF.

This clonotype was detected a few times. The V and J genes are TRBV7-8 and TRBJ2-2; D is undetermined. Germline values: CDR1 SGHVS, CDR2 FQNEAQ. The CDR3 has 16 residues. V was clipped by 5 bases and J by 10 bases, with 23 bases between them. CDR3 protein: CASSPEVAVSKAELFF. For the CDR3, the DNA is TGTGCCAGCAGCCCCGAGGTAGCAGTTAGTAAGGCGGAGCTGTTTTTT.

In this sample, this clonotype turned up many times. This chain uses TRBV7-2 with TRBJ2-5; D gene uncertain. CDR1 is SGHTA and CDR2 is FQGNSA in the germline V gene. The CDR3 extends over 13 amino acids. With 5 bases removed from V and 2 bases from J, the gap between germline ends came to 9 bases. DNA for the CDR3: TGTGCCAGCAGCGCCAGGCCTCAAGAGACCCAGTACTTC. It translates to CASSARPQETQYF.

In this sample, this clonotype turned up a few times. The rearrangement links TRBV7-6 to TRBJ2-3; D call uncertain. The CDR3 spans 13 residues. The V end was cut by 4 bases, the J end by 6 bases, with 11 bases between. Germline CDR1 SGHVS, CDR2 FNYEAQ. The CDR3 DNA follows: TGTGCCAGCAGCTCCTACGACCGGGATACGCAGTATTTT. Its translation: CASSSYDRDTQYF.

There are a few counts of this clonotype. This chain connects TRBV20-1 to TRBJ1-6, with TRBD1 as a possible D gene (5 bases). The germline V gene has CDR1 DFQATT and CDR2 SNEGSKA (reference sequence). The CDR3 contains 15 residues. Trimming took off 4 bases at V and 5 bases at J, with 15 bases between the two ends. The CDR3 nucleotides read TGCAGTGCTACCCCCGGGGCGCTCGATAATTCACCCCTCCACTTT. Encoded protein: CSATPGALDNSPLHF.

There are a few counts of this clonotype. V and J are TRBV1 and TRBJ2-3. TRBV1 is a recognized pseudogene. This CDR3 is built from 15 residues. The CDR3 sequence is CTSSHEEGPTDTQYF. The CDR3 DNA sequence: TGCACCAGCAGCCATGAAGAAGGTCCCACAGATACGCAGTATTTT.

The CDR3 DNA reads TGTGCCAGCAGCCAAGATCAGTGGAGCTACGAGCAGTACGTC. This translates into CASSQDQWSYEQYV. The chain combines TRBV14 with TRBJ2-7; no clear D gene. The V and J ends lost 0 bases and 3 bases respectively, with 9 bases between them. This CDR3 is built from 14 residues. The V gene's germline CDR1 is SGHDN and CDR2 FVKESK.

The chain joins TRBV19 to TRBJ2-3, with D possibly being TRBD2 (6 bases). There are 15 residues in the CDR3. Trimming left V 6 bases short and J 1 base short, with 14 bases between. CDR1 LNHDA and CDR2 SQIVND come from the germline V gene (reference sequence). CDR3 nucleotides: TGTGCCAGTAGCCTGACCGGGAGCGGCACAGATACGCAGTATTTT. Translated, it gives CASSLTGSGTDTQYF. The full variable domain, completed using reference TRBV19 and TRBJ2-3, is DGGITQSPKYLFRKEGQNVTLSCEQNLNHDAMYWYRQDPGQGLRLIYYSQIVNDFQKGDIAEGYSVSREKKESFPLTVTSAQKNPTAFYLCASSLTGSGTDTQYFGPGTRLTVL.

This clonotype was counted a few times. The CDR3 here is CASSPQGFSQPQHF. In DNA, the CDR3 is TGTGCCAGCAGCCCACAGGGTTTCAGTCAGCCCCAGCATTTT. The chain has TRBV3-1 and TRBJ1-5, with D perhaps matching TRBD1 (6 bases). The V and J ends lost 4 bases and 6 bases respectively, with 13 bases between them. Germline V lookup: CDR1 LGHDT, CDR2 YNNKEL (reference sequence). The CDR3 extends over 14 amino acids.

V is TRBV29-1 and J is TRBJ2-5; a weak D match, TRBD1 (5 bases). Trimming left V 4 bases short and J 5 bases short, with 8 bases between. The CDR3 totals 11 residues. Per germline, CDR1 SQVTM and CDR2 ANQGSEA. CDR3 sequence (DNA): TGCAGCGTTGTAGGGGTTGAGACCCAGTACTTC. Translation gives CSVVGVETQYF.

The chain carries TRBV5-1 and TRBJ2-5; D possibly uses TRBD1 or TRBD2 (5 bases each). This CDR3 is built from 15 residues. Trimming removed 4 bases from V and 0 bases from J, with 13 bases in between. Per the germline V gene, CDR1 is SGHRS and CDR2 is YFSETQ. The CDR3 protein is CASSPGSGHQETQYF. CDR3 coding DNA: TGCGCCAGCAGCCCAGGGTCGGGACACCAAGAGACCCAGTACTTC.

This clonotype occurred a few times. This CDR3 reads CASGLVRASGEAYEQYF. DNA for the CDR3: TGTGCTAGTGGTTTGGTACGGGCTAGCGGGGAAGCGTACGAGCAGTACTTC. The gene calls are TRBV12-5 and TRBJ2-7; the match to TRBD2 covers 9 bases. V dropped 0 bases and J dropped 4; count of bases not matched to a gene: 10. This CDR3 has 17 residues. Per the germline V gene, CDR1 is LGHNT and CDR2 is FRNRAP.

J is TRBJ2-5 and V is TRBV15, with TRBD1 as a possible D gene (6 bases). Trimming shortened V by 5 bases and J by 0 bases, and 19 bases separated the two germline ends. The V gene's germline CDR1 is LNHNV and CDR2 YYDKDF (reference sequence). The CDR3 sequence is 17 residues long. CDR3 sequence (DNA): TGTGCCACCAGCTCCGACGGCGGACAGACTTACCAAGAGACCCAGTACTTC. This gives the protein CATSSDGGQTYQETQYF.

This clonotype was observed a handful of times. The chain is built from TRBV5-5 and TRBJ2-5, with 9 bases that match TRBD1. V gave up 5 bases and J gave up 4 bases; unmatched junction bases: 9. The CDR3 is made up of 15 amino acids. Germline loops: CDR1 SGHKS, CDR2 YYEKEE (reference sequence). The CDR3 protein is CASSPITTGGETQYF. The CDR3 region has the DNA TGTGCCAGCAGTCCCATAACGACAGGGGGAGAGACCCAGTACTTC.

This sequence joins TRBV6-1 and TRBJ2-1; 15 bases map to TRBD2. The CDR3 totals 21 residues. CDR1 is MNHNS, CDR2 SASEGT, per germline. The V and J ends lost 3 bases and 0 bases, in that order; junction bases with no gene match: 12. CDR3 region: CASSDYRPGLAGGSSYNEQFF. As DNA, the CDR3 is TGTGCCAGCAGTGATTACCGCCCGGGACTAGCGGGGGGCTCCTCCTACAATGAGCAGTTCTTC.